This T cell receptor (beta chain) was sequenced in a study of T cells in Graves' hyperthyroidism and ophthalmopathy. The CDR3 regions of TCR beta were amplified from RNA transcripts. The study used the HTBI primer set for a first-round RT-PCR of the TCR CDR3. MiXCR, run by TCRdb on the multiplex PCR reads, gives a single entry per CDR3 protein. The data contain 800,000 or so distinct CDR3 sequences, 35% to 45% of them singletons. There are a few counts of this clonotype. CDR1 is MNHEY and CDR2 is SVGAGI in the germline V gene. CDR3 length: 15 amino acids. With 0 bases removed from V and 0 bases from J, the gap between germline ends came to 8 bases.

The source material was blood. The chain combines TRBV6-5 with TRBJ1-1; D is unclear. This sequence was found in a man aged 18 to 29 with Graves' hyperthyroidism. The CDR3 region has the DNA TGTGCCAGCAGTTACTCAGCCAGCTTGAACACTGAAGCTTTCTTT. Amino acid sequence: CASSYSASLNTEAFF.